This TCR beta chain was found in a study of blood T cell repertoires in COVID-19. Trimming shortened V by 4 bases and J by 2 bases, and 15 bases separated the two germline ends. The germline gives CDR1 SNHLY, CDR2 FYNNEI. CDR3 length: 15 amino acids. As processed by the authors: Researchers report that nucleated cell counts were estimated from reference gene primer amplification. Produced via immunoSEQ multiplex PCR; TCRdb's table is partial and in-frame only. The V and J calls and clone size are taken from that table; D and trimming were inferred from the DNA. The data hold 450,000 to 500,000 clones, with approximately 86% observed a single time. Allocation to cohorts depended on clinical history reported by the participants.

The sequenced material came from PBMCs or T cells enriched from blood (not recorded which). The TCR comes from a woman aged 55 to 70 who had recovered from COVID-19. V gene TRBV2 combines with J gene TRBJ2-7; D may be TRBD1 (5 bases). The CDR3 nucleotides read TGTGCCAGCAGTGCGAAAGCTGGGGCCCCCTACGAGCAGTACTTC. Amino acids: CASSAKAGAPYEQYF.